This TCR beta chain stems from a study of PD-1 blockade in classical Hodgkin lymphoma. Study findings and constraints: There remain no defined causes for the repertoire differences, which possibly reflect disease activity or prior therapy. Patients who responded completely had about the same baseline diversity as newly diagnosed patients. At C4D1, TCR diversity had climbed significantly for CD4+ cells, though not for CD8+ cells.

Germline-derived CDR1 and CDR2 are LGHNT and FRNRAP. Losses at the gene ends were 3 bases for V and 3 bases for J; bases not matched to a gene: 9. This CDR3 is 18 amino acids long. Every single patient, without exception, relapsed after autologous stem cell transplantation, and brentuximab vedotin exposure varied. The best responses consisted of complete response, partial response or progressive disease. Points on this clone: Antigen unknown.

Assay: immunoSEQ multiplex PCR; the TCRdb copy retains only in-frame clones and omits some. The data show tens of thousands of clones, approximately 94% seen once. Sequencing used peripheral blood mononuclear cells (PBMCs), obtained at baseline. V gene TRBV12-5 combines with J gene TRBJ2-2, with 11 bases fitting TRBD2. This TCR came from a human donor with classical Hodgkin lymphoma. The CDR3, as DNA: TGTGCTAGTGGTTTTTTTACTAGCGGGAGTAGGGACACCGGGGAGCTGTTTTTT. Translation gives CASGFFTSGSRDTGELFF.